The 27 T cell receptor beta chains presented below share a single source sample, sequenced in a study of T cells after yellow fever vaccination (dated by TCRdb to the late 2010s). To prepare the library, 5' RACE was applied. The reads were generated on an Illumina NovaSeq 6000. TCRdb reprocessed the public reads (quality trimming at Q25 with fastp, clone calling with MiXCR) and kept in-frame beta chains. Duplicate CDR3 protein sequences are folded into a single record with the most common DNA and genes. For this sample there are some 320,000 distinct CDR3 sequences; approximately 4% appear just once. About 22% of the sample belongs to the ten largest clones. The sample's treatment or condition label, decoded: live attenuated yellow fever vaccine strain. The specimen was PBMCs, collected 5 days after the yellow fever booster vaccination. The receptor source for this set is a man aged 18 to 30 who received the YFV17D yellow fever vaccine.

The chain carries TRBV5-1 and TRBJ1-3; the D is unclear. This CDR3 has 15 amino acids. Germline V CDR1 and CDR2: SGHRS, YFSETQ. V lost 2 bases and J lost 3, with 12 bases in between. The CDR3 DNA reads TGCGCCAGCAGCTTCTCCCGCGGTAGTGGAAACACCATATATTTT. The encoded protein is CASSFSRGSGNTIYF.

This clonotype has more than one count but fewer than ten. The V gene is TRBV5-6, the J gene TRBJ2-1; 8 positions agree with TRBD2. Germline V gene sequence: CDR1 SGHDT, CDR2 YYEEEE. This CDR3 comprises 17 residues. The trim removed 1 base at V and 7 bases at J, leaving 13 bases unmatched. The CDR3 DNA reads as TGTGCCAGCAGCTTGAGGGTAGCGGGGATTCGGTTTAATGAGCAGTTCTTC. This codes for CASSLRVAGIRFNEQFF. Supplemented by reference TRBV5-6 and TRBJ2-1, the full variable domain reads DAGVTQSPTHLIKTRGQQVTLRCSPKSGHDTVSWYQQALGQGPQFIFQYYEEEERQRGNFPDRFSGHQFPNYSSELNVNALLLGDSALYLCASSLRVAGIRFNEQFFGPGTRLTVL.

This clonotype was observed a few times. The chain is built from TRBV12-3 or TRBV12-4 and TRBJ2-1, with TRBD2 matching 9 bases. The V gene end was trimmed by 7 bases and the J gene end by 4 bases; junction bases not matched to a gene: 8. The CDR3 runs to 15 residues. CDR3 bases: TGTGCCAGCACCCCCGGGACTAGCAGATACAATGAGCAGTTCTTC. Translating gives CASTPGTSRYNEQFF.

This clonotype was found many times. The CDR3 is CSARDAAGAYNEQFF. DNA of the CDR3: TGCAGTGCTAGAGACGCAGCGGGGGCCTACAATGAGCAGTTCTTC. The gene calls are TRBV20-1 and TRBJ2-1; 8 bases agree with TRBD2. Germline V gene data show CDR1 as DFQATT and CDR2 as SNEGSKA (reference sequence). After removal of 0 bases from V and 2 bases from J, the junction contained 3 bases not matched to a gene. CDR3 length equals 15 residues.

In its sample, this clonotype was seen a few times. This could be a read error, since a much larger clone is one nucleotide away. The rearrangement links TRBV2 to TRBJ2-2; no clear D. Trimming stripped 5 bases from V and 4 bases from J, with 5 bases between. The CDR3 loop spans 12 amino acids. Germline CDR1 is SNHLY and CDR2 is FYNNEI. CDR3 DNA: TGTGCCAGCAGTCCAATCACCGGGGAGCTGTTTTTT. Translating gives CASSPITGELFF.

This clonotype was counted many times. The chain is built from TRBV12-5 and TRBJ2-7, with D perhaps matching TRBD2 (5 bases). Per germline, CDR1 LGHNT and CDR2 FRNRAP. The CDR3 is 14 residues long. Trimming left V 6 bases short and J 2 bases short, with 14 bases between. The CDR3 reads CASGSGRPAYEQYF. In nucleotides, the CDR3 is TGTGCTAGTGGGAGCGGTAGGCCCGCCTACGAGCAGTACTTC.

This clonotype was recorded a few times. The chain couples TRBV25-1 to TRBJ2-2; 7 nucleotides align to TRBD1. Germline lookup yields CDR1 MGHDK and CDR2 SYGVNS. V trimming: 1 base; J trimming: 3 bases; junction bases outside the gene matches: 5. The CDR3 is 16 residues long. CDR3 in amino acids: CASSESFGTDTGELFF. CDR3 coding DNA: TGTGCCAGCAGTGAATCTTTCGGGACAGACACCGGGGAGCTGTTTTTT.

The chain links TRBV5-1 to TRBJ1-1; D is uncertain. The CDR3 totals 14 residues. The V and J ends lost 7 bases and 0 bases respectively, with 13 bases between them. Germline values: CDR1 SGHRS, CDR2 YFSETQ. The CDR3 DNA sequence: TGCGCCAGCCGTGGGCAGACCATGAACACTGAAGCTTTCTTT. Amino acid sequence: CASRGQTMNTEAFF.

This clonotype was seen repeatedly, ten times or more. The rearrangement joins TRBV20-1 to TRBJ2-5; 11 bases are a match to TRBD2. Germline V gives CDR1 DFQATT, CDR2 SNEGSKA (reference sequence). V lost 6 bases, J lost 4 bases, and 7 bases stayed unmatched. The CDR3 consists of 14 residues. CDR3 loop: CSALLAGARETQYF. CDR3 DNA: TGCAGTGCCCTACTAGCGGGGGCGAGAGAGACCCAGTACTTC.

This clonotype was detected a few times. The chain is built from TRBV7-9 and TRBJ2-3; no definite D call. V shed 5 bases and J shed 5 bases, with 11 bases lying between them. Germline V lookup: CDR1 SEHNR, CDR2 FQNEAQ (reference sequence). The CDR3 extends over 13 amino acids. The CDR3 spells CASSGLPGDTQYF. In nucleotides, the CDR3 is TGTGCCAGCAGCGGGCTCCCGGGAGATACGCAGTATTTT.

Only a few counts were recorded for this clonotype. The V and J genes are TRBV11-2 and TRBJ2-3; TRBD2 is a possible D gene (5 bases). The germline gives CDR1 SGHAT, CDR2 FQNNGV. V was clipped by 5 bases and J by 6 bases, with 24 bases between them. The CDR3 covers 17 residues. As DNA, the CDR3 is TGTGCCAGCAGCCTGTCGCGACTACGACCGGATAGGGATACGCAGTATTTT. This codes for CASSLSRLRPDRDTQYF.

This clonotype was counted between two and nine times. The chain joins TRBV6-6 to TRBJ2-7, with TRBD2 identical over 8 bases. Germline CDR1 and CDR2: MNHNY and SVGAGI (reference sequence). V trimming: 6 bases; J trimming: 3 bases; junction bases outside the gene matches: 10. The length of the CDR3 is 15 residues. The CDR3 sequence is CASRPAGGRDYEQYV. In DNA, the CDR3 is TGTGCCAGCAGACCGGCGGGGGGCAGGGACTACGAGCAGTACGTC.

This clonotype has only a few counts. The V and J genes are TRBV5-6 and TRBJ1-5; 7 nucleotides agree with TRBD1. This CDR3 region has 14 residues. The V and J ends lost 0 bases and 6 bases, in that order; junction bases with no gene match: 3. Germline V gene data show CDR1 as SGHDT and CDR2 as YYEEEE. In nucleotides, the CDR3 is TGTGCCAGCAGCTTGGGGACAGGAAGTCAGCCCCAGCATTTT. Protein sequence: CASSLGTGSQPQHF.

The chain combines TRBV19 with TRBJ2-2; 7 nucleotides align to TRBD1. Unmatched junction bases numbered 12, after V lost 7 bases and J lost 7 bases. The CDR3 is 15 residues long. Germline CDR1 LNHDA, CDR2 SQIVND (reference sequence). Written as DNA, the CDR3 is TGTGCCAGTACCCCCTCGACAGGGTTTGTCGGGGAGCTGTTTTTT. As protein: CASTPSTGFVGELFF.

Only a few counts were recorded for this clonotype. This chain joins TRBV7-9 and TRBJ1-3, with TRBD1 matching 7 bases. CDR3 length equals 15 residues. Germline V gene sequence: CDR1 SEHNR, CDR2 FQNEAQ (reference sequence). V was clipped by 1 base and J by 8 bases; unmatched bases: 8. The DNA for the CDR3 is TGTGCCAGCAGCTTAGGAAGACAGGGTTGGGACACCATATATTTT. Encoded protein: CASSLGRQGWDTIYF.

This clonotype was observed a handful of times. The chain is built from TRBV7-9 and TRBJ2-1, with a possible D match to TRBD2 (5 bases). CDR1 is SEHNR, CDR2 FQNEAQ, per germline (reference sequence). CDR3 size: 15 residues. V was cut by 3 bases and J by 8 bases, with 17 bases left in between. For the CDR3, the DNA is TGTGCCAGCAGCTTTATACGGGCCAGCGGAGATGAGCAGTTCTTC. Protein sequence: CASSFIRASGDEQFF. The complete variable domain, with remaining parts taken from reference TRBV7-9 and TRBJ2-1, reads DTGVSQNPRHKITKRGQNVTFRCDPISEHNRLYWYRQTLGQGPEFLTYFQNEAQLEKSRLLSDRFSAERPKGSFSTLEIQRTEQGDSAMYLCASSFIRASGDEQFFGPGTRLTVL.

This clonotype occurred a few times. V gene TRBV7-7 combines with J gene TRBJ2-5, with D unclear. From germline, CDR1 is SSHAT and CDR2 FNYEAQ (reference sequence). The CDR3 contains 13 residues. Deletions cut 4 bases from V and 4 bases from J, with 10 bases between. CDR3 nucleotide sequence: TGTGCCAGCAGCTCGGACGTAATAGAGACCCAGTACTTC. Translation: CASSSDVIETQYF.

The sample holds a few counts of this clonotype. The V and J genes are TRBV4-1 and TRBJ2-5; D gene ambiguous. Trimming removed 4 bases at V and 3 bases at J, with 18 bases between. CDR3 size: 16 residues. CDR1 is MGHRA and CDR2 is YSYEKL in the germline V gene. Here the CDR3 reads CASSPAGFPPEETQYF. The CDR3 DNA reads as TGCGCCAGCAGCCCGGCTGGGTTCCCACCTGAAGAGACCCAGTACTTC.

This clonotype was recorded many times. This chain uses TRBV7-2 with TRBJ2-1; 7 positions match TRBD2. Germline CDR1 is SGHTA and CDR2 is FQGNSA. Trimming at V came to 5 bases and at J to 0 bases, leaving 4 bases not matched to a gene. The CDR3 is 15 amino acids. The DNA for the CDR3 is TGTGCCAGCAGCCCGGGGGGAAGCTCCTACAATGAGCAGTTCTTC. Protein sequence: CASSPGGSSYNEQFF.

A word on this clonotype: A clone one base away is much larger, so this may be a read error. The chain is built from TRBV5-1 and TRBJ2-1, with a weak D call TRBD2 (5 bases). Looked up from germline, CDR1 is SGHRS and CDR2 is YFSETQ. Between the trimmed V and J ends, which lost 0 bases and 8 bases, there was a span of 12 bases. This CDR3 has 14 amino acids. DNA of the CDR3: TGCGCCAGCAGCTTGGTAGCGCCTATGGATGAGCAGTTCTTC. Translation gives CASSLVAPMDEQFF.

This clonotype was picked up many times. The chain is built from TRBV5-4 and TRBJ2-1, with 11 positions matching TRBD2. The CDR3 contains 16 residues. With V trimmed by 4 bases and J by 5 bases, 8 bases remained unmatched. Germline assignment: CDR1 SGHNT and CDR2 YYREEE (reference sequence). This CDR3 reads CASSTPTSGEDNEQFF. The CDR3, as DNA: TGTGCCAGCAGCACCCCGACTAGCGGGGAAGACAATGAGCAGTTCTTC.

The chain combines TRBV6-2 or TRBV6-3 with TRBJ2-1; the D gene is possibly TRBD2 (7 bases). This CDR3 contains 15 residues. V lost 2 bases to trimming and J lost 1 base, with 9 bases between them. The germline gives CDR1 MNHEY, CDR2 SVGEGT. CDR3 sequence (DNA): TGTGCCAGCAGTTACCGGGGGGCTTCCTACAATGAGCAGTTCTTC. Translated, it gives CASSYRGASYNEQFF.

The CDR3 sequence: CATSDGRTDTQYF. Here the CDR3 DNA reads TGTGCCACCAGCGATGGAAGAACAGATACGCAGTATTTT. The chain joins TRBV24-1 to TRBJ2-3, with unresolved D. There are 13 residues in the CDR3. Germline lookup yields CDR1 KGHDR and CDR2 SFDVKD. The V and J ends lost 7 bases and 3 bases respectively, with 10 bases between them.

This clonotype was found many times. This chain joins TRBV7-2 and TRBJ1-6; TRBD1 matches 7 bases. The CDR3 is 16 amino acids. Losses at the gene ends were 5 bases for V and 0 bases for J; bases not matched to a gene: 4. Per the germline V gene, CDR1 is SGHTA and CDR2 is FQGNSA. DNA for the CDR3: TGTGCCAGCAGCCTGGGACAGAGCTCCTATAATTCACCCCTCCACTTT. Its protein product is CASSLGQSSYNSPLHF.

This clonotype occurred many times. The chain joins TRBV7-8 to TRBJ1-4; D is ambiguous. Trimming pared 4 bases from V and 4 bases from J, leaving 7 bases between. CDR1 SGHVS and CDR2 FQNEAQ come from the germline V gene. The CDR3 has 13 residues. The chain's CDR3 is CASSSRINEKLFF. CDR3 nucleotide sequence: TGTGCCAGCAGCTCCAGAATTAATGAAAAACTGTTTTTT.

This rearrangement joins TRBV11-2 to TRBJ2-2; TRBD2 agrees at 10 bases. The V gene's germline CDR1 is SGHAT and CDR2 FQNNGV. The V gene end was trimmed by 5 bases and the J gene end by 4 bases; junction bases not matched to a gene: 10. The length of the CDR3 is 17 residues. Here the CDR3 DNA reads TGTGCCAGCAGCCTCTCCAGCGGGGGGGCCCGCACCGGGGAGCTGTTTTTT. Translating it yields CASSLSSGGARTGELFF.

This clonotype was counted at least ten times. The genes are TRBV6-5 and TRBJ1-1; the D gene is possibly TRBD1 (6 bases). The CDR3 runs 15 residues. The germline V gene encodes CDR1 MNHEY and CDR2 SVGAGI. Trimming took 5 bases from V and 4 from J, leaving 17 bases between them. The CDR3, as DNA: TGTGCCAGCAGTAGCTCCCAGGGGCTCGGCACTGAAGCTTTCTTT. Encoded protein: CASSSSQGLGTEAFF.